This TCR beta chain was documented in a study of tumor-infiltrating lymphocytes in primary liver carcinoma. Starting material of 500 to 600 ng total RNA yielded TCR beta cDNA via a constant-region primer. Modified slightly, ARM-PCR produced TCR beta libraries over three nested multiplex PCR rounds. Two initial PCR rounds of around 10 cycles each paired TRBV1-TRBV30 forward primers with a C-beta reverse primer. TCRdb recomputed calls from the multiplex PCR reads with MiXCR, one row per CDR3 protein. This table has approximately 45,000 distinct CDR3 sequences, roughly 77% appearing once. The study co-extracted DNA and RNA from approximately 20-30 mg of unsorted bulk tissue. This clonotype has only a few counts. Sequence at one end of the junction differs from germline and may be a read error. Per the germline V gene, CDR1 is MNHEY and CDR2 is SVGAGI. There are 15 residues in the CDR3.

Sequencing used tumor-adjacent normal liver tissue. This chain joins TRBV6-5 and TRBJ2-2; 8 bases agree with TRBD1. The source of this sequence is a woman aged 25 to 45 with primary liver carcinoma and hepatitis B virus infection. This CDR3 is CGSSPRTGFTGGLFF. The CDR3 DNA reads as TGTGGCAGCAGTCCGCGGACAGGGTTCACCGGGGGGCTGTTTTTT.